This T cell receptor beta chain derives from a study of T cells after yellow fever vaccination. Study-wide points: Clones from primary vaccination mostly reappeared after the booster (96% CD4, roughly 87% CD8).

This clonotype came up once. Its antigen is not known. Germline V lookup: CDR1 SGHNT, CDR2 YYREEE (reference sequence). V was pared by 0 bases and J by 7 bases, with 7 bases between. This CDR3 is built from 13 residues. The study made its TCR cDNA through 5'RACE template switching. That step introduced a universal primer site along with UMIs. In TCRdb, the 5' RACE reads were re-called with MiXCR into one record per CDR3 protein. The table records 350,000 to 450,000 distinct CDR3 sequences, roughly a sixth of them present only once. The specimen comprised PBMCs, sampled before the yellow fever booster vaccination. This chain connects TRBV5-4 to TRBJ2-2, with D maybe TRBD2 (5 bases). This TCR came from a young man who received the YFV17D yellow fever vaccine. CDR3: CASSLGEGGELFF. In nucleotides, the CDR3 is TGTGCCAGCAGCTTGGGAGAGGGCGGGGAGCTGTTTTTT.